This is a list of T cell receptor beta chains from one sample in a study of radiation and T cells in renal cell carcinoma. Method: immunoSEQ multiplex PCR; TCRdb's copy keeps in-frame clones and lacks some. The sample comprises roughly 130,000 clones, more than 75% of which are singletons, and around 6% rests with the top ten. Material: blood, obtained from a patient whose treatment included radiotherapy and nephrectomy. Receptors originate from a woman aged 65 to 85 with renal cell carcinoma. Each CDR3 is given with its conserved first and last residue. The D gene is left open where the match is weak. Size is omitted from some rows. Given values are once, few, many or a class for expanded clones.

d_call,j_call,v_call,clone_size,cdr3_nt,cdr3_aa
TRBD1,TRBJ2-7,TRBV5-4,-,TGTGCCAGCAGCCGTACAGACAGGGTCGAGCAGTACTTC,CASSRTDRVEQYF
TRBD1,TRBJ2-3,TRBV19,-,TGTGCCAGTAGGGACAGGGGGACAGATACGCAGTATTTT,CASRDRGTDTQYF
TRBD2,TRBJ2-7,TRBV7-8,-,TGTGCCAGCAGCGCCGACCGGGGGGCCTACGAGCAGTACTTC,CASSADRGAYEQYF
TRBD2,TRBJ2-3,TRBV18,once,TGTGCCAGCTCTTCGTTCGGACTAGCGGGCTTGGATTTT,CASSSFGLAGLDF
-,TRBJ2-5,TRBV6-1,-,TGTGCCAGCAGTGGGGGGTCACAAGAGACCCAGTACTTC,CASSGGSQETQYF
-,TRBJ2-2,TRBV2,-,TGTGCCAGCAGTGTCGATTACACCGGGGAGCTGTTTTTT,CASSVDYTGELFF
-,TRBJ1-5,TRBV6-5,-,TGTGCCAGCAGTTCCGGGGGCTCCAATCAGCCCCAGCATTTT,CASSSGGSNQPQHF
TRBD1,TRBJ1-1,TRBV6-1,-,TGTGCCAGCAGTCGGGACAGGGTCAACACTGAAGCTTTCTTT,CASSRDRVNTEAFF
-,TRBJ1-2,TRBV27,-,TGTGCCAGCAGACTGGGTTCCCACTATGGCTACACCTTC,CASRLGSHYGYTF
-,TRBJ2-3,TRBV5-5,-,TGTGCCAGCAGCTTAGGAAGCACAGATACGCAGTATTTT,CASSLGSTDTQYF
-,TRBJ1-4,TRBV6-5,-,TGTGCCAGCAGGACAGGAAATGAAAAACTGTTTTTT,CASRTGNEKLFF
-,TRBJ2-3,TRBV5-5,-,TGTGCCAGCAGCCAGGTCCCCCTAGCAGATACGCAGTATTTT,CASSQVPLADTQYF
-,TRBJ2-7,TRBV7-2,-,TGTGCCAGCAGCTTTCGTAGCAAACTTCGAACGAGGGTATACGAGCAGTACTTC,CASSFRSKLRTRVYEQYF
-,TRBJ1-2,TRBV18,-,TGTGCCAGCTCACCACGGGAGGCGGAGGGCTACACCTTC,CASSPREAEGYTF
TRBD1,TRBJ2-2,TRBV7-3,-,TGTGCCAGCAGCGTTGACAGGGAGAACACCGGGGAGCTGTTTTTT,CASSVDRENTGELFF
-,TRBJ1-5,TRBV7-9,-,TGTGCCAGCAGCTTAGGAGTTTATAGCAATCAGCCCCAGCATTTT,CASSLGVYSNQPQHF
TRBD1,TRBJ2-1,TRBV15,-,TGTGCCACCAGCAGAGGGGTCTGGGACAGCACTAATGAGCAGTTCTTC,CATSRGVWDSTNEQFF
TRBD1,TRBJ2-3,TRBV29-1,-,TGTTCCGTGCGCGGATTCAGGGGGAGTCATAGCACAGATACGCAGTATTTT,CSVRGFRGSHSTDTQYF
-,TRBJ1-1,TRBV5-4,-,TGTGCCAGCAGCTTATTCCTTTCGGACACTGAAGCTTTCTTT,CASSLFLSDTEAFF
TRBD1,TRBJ1-2,TRBV18,-,TGTGCCAGCTCACTAAAAGGAACAGGGGGCTATGGCTACACCTTC,CASSLKGTGGYGYTF
-,TRBJ1-2,TRBV6-6,-,TGTGCCAGCAGTGGAGGATCAGGACGCCTGCCCACCTTC,CASSGGSGRLPTF
-,TRBJ1-3,TRBV10-3,-,TGTGCCATTTCGGGAGTCTCTGGAAACACCATATATTTT,CAISGVSGNTIYF
-,TRBJ2-7,TRBV5-1,-,TGCGCCAGCAGCGTGGTCTCCCCGGATGAGCAGTACTTC,CASSVVSPDEQYF
-,TRBJ1-4,TRBV5-6,few,TGTGCCAGCAGCTTCGGAGTCGTCAATGAAAAACTGTTTTTT,CASSFGVVNEKLFF
-,TRBJ1-2,TRBV20-1,-,TGCAGTGCTAGGGACGTCTATGGCTACACCTTC,CSARDVYGYTF
-,TRBJ2-5,TRBV2,-,TGTGCCAGCAGTTCCCAGAGACAGGCCCACCAAGAGACCCAGTACTTC,CASSSQRQAHQETQYF
-,TRBJ1-1,TRBV7-2,-,TGTGCCAGCAGCTTGGTCTTGGGGTGGAACACTGAAGCTTTCTTT,CASSLVLGWNTEAFF
-,TRBJ1-5,TRBV20-1,once,TGCAGTGCTAGCGAGGATCAGCCCCAGCATTTT,CSASEDQPQHF
TRBD1,TRBJ1-2,TRBV5-6,-,TGTGCCAGCAGCAGGGACAGGAAACTTAACTATGGCTACACCTTC,CASSRDRKLNYGYTF
-,TRBJ1-1,TRBV9,-,TGTGCCAGCAGCTTCTCCGGGCAGGGATTTACTGAAGCTTTCTTT,CASSFSGQGFTEAFF
TRBD1,TRBJ2-6,TRBV15,-,TGTGCCACCAGTAGCAGGACAGGCTCCTCTGGGGCCAACGTCCTGACTTTC,CATSSRTGSSGANVLTF
-,TRBJ1-5,TRBV5-4,-,TGTGCCAGCAGCTTGGGGAAGAACTGGCCGTATAGCAATCAGCCCCAGCATTTT,CASSLGKNWPYSNQPQHF
TRBD2,TRBJ2-3,TRBV5-4,-,TGTGCCAGCAGCCTAAGCGGGGGGCGCACAGATACGCAGTATTTT,CASSLSGGRTDTQYF
TRBD1,TRBJ1-5,TRBV19,-,TGTGCCAGTAGTAGGGACAGGGGTAACGGTCAGCCCCAGCATTTT,CASSRDRGNGQPQHF
-,TRBJ2-7,TRBV6-6,-,TGTGCCAGCAGTTACTTCAGAAACCCCTACGAGCAGTACTTC,CASSYFRNPYEQYF
TRBD2,TRBJ2-5,TRBV5-1,-,TGCGCCAGCAGCTTGGAGGCGGGGGAGCAAGAGACCCAGTACTTC,CASSLEAGEQETQYF
-,TRBJ2-3,TRBV19,-,TGTGCCAGTAGTGATGGGAAGCACACAGATACGCAGTATTTT,CASSDGKHTDTQYF
-,TRBJ2-7,TRBV10-3,-,TGTGCCATCAGAGACTACGACAGATCCTACGAGCAGTACTTC,CAIRDYDRSYEQYF
-,TRBJ1-3,TRBV9,-,TGTGCCAGCAGCGTAGACCCTCCAGTTTCCTCTGGAAACACCATATATTTT,CASSVDPPVSSGNTIYF
-,TRBJ2-4,TRBV30,-,TGTGCCTGGAGGTTACAGGGAAAGCACGGAAACATTCAGTACTTC,CAWRLQGKHGNIQYF
-,TRBJ1-1,TRBV5-1,-,TGCGCCAGCAGCTTGACAGGGCCTGAAGCTTTCTTT,CASSLTGPEAFF
TRBD1,TRBJ2-7,TRBV5-4,-,TGTGCCAGCAGCCGGACAGGGTCCCCCTACGAGCAGTACTTC,CASSRTGSPYEQYF
-,TRBJ2-2,TRBV5-8,-,TGTGCCAGCAGCTTTCCCGGGACCACGAACACCGGGGAGCTGTTTTTT,CASSFPGTTNTGELFF
-,TRBJ2-5,TRBV7-9,-,TGTGCCAGCAGCTTAGGACTAGGAAACCAAGAGACCCAGTACTTC,CASSLGLGNQETQYF
TRBD2,TRBJ2-3,TRBV19,-,TGTGCCAGTAGTCCGGGGACTATAGCTAGCACAGATACGCAGTATTTT,CASSPGTIASTDTQYF
TRBD2,TRBJ2-7,TRBV7-2,once,TGTGCCAGCAGCTTATCGGGCGGGGGCGAGCAGTACTTC,CASSLSGGGEQYF
-,TRBJ2-2,TRBV2,-,TGTGCCAGCAGTGAGGAAACAGGGCGGGCCGGGGAGCTGTTTTTT,CASSEETGRAGELFF
-,TRBJ2-2,TRBV6-6,-,TGTGCCAGCAGAGTTAGCGCGAACACCGGGGAGCTGTTTTTT,CASRVSANTGELFF
-,TRBJ1-5,TRBV6-1,-,TGTGCCAGCAGCAATGATCAGCCCCAGCATTTT,CASSNDQPQHF
TRBD1,TRBJ2-7,TRBV7-6,-,TGTGCCAGCAGCTTGGACAGGGCGGGGGAGCAGTACTTC,CASSLDRAGEQYF
-,TRBJ1-2,TRBV5-4,-,TGTGCCAGCAGCTTGGAAGGGCTGAGGGCTAACTATGGCTACACCTTC,CASSLEGLRANYGYTF
-,TRBJ1-5,TRBV5-6,-,TGTGCCAGCAGCCTCAGACAAACCTCCAATCAGCCCCAGCATTTT,CASSLRQTSNQPQHF